This entry is about one T cell receptor beta chain. Its antigen remains unknown. The germline gives CDR1 SNHLY, CDR2 FYNNEI. V shed 4 bases and J shed 13 bases, with 17 bases lying between them. The CDR3 sequence is 14 residues long. The sample originates from a study of shared clonotypes between healthy human individuals. Broader study findings: Depth of sequencing was expected to influence donor clonotype sharing.

With ten immunoSEQ deep assay plates, unsorted PBMC DNA underwent sequencing. Some clones are missing from TCRdb's copy, which holds only in-frame ones; the method was immunoSEQ multiplex PCR. The data hold fewer than 600,000 clones, with around 80% observed a single time. The sequence derives from a middle-aged woman in good health. Some clones in this sample may be carry-over from other donors' samples. The sequenced sample consisted of PBMCs. The chain recombines TRBV2 with TRBJ1-6, with D possibly TRBD1 on 6 matching bases. The CDR3 DNA is TGTGCCAGCAGTGCCAGGACCGGGGGCTTTCCCCTCCACTTT. Amino acid sequence: CASSARTGGFPLHF.